The 10 T cell receptor beta chains in this list originate from one sample, sequenced in a study of graft-versus-host responses after intestinal transplantation. Data came from immunoSEQ multiplex PCR; TCRdb stores just in-frame clones and leaves some out. The data contain roughly 38,000 clones, approximately 96% of them singletons. The sequences come from PBMCs, collected 16 days after intestinal transplant. These receptors were obtained from a human patient who received an intestinal transplant, so some T cells may come from the graft donor.

The chain couples TRBV6-5 to TRBJ1-1, with D perhaps matching TRBD1 (5 bases). The germline V gene has CDR1 MNHEY and CDR2 SVGAGI. The ends were cut back, 7 bases at V and 5 bases at J, with 14 bases in the middle. The CDR3 totals 13 residues. The CDR3 bases are TGTGCCAGCATCGCCAGGGAGGAAACTGAAGCTTTCTTT. It specifies CASIAREETEAFF.

The rearrangement joins TRBV28 to TRBJ1-2; D is unresolved. Trimming took off 2 bases at V and 1 base at J, with 11 bases between the two ends. This CDR3 is 15 amino acids long. The V gene's germline CDR1 is MDHEN and CDR2 SYDVKM. Here the CDR3 DNA reads TGTGCCAGCAGTTTAATCATCCAAAATAACTATGGCTACACCTTC. It translates to CASSLIIQNNYGYTF.

This chain uses TRBV7-2 with TRBJ2-7, with a tentative D call TRBD2 (6 bases). V lost 5 bases to trimming and J lost 2 bases, with 16 bases between them. CDR1 is SGHTA and CDR2 is FQGNSA in the germline V gene. The CDR3 length is 15 residues. The CDR3 DNA reads TGTGCCAGCAGCACCCGCCTTGGAGGGCCCTACGAGCAGTACTTC. Protein product: CASSTRLGGPYEQYF.

The J gene is TRBJ2-5, the V gene TRBV19, with 8 bases identical to TRBD1. The end of the DNA is better explained by TRBJ2-7, so the J call may be wrong. The CDR3 extends over 15 amino acids. Germline V gene sequence: CDR1 LNHDA, CDR2 SQIVND (reference sequence). CDR3 sequence: CASSIGQGPSYEQYF. The CDR3 DNA reads as TGTGCCAGTAGTATAGGACAGGGGCCCTCCTACGAGCAGTACTTC.

The J gene is TRBJ1-5, the V gene TRBV30; tentative D call: TRBD1 (6 bases). The CDR3 spans 15 residues. Germline V lookup: CDR1 GTSNPN, CDR2 SVGIG (reference sequence). V lost 2 bases and J lost 0, with 11 bases in between. CDR3: CAWSLGTSSNQPQHF. The CDR3 nucleotides read TGTGCCTGGAGTCTCGGGACAAGTAGCAATCAGCCCCAGCATTTT.

The rearrangement uses TRBV27 and TRBJ2-7, with a possible D match to TRBD2 (7 bases). CDR1 is MNHEY and CDR2 is SMNVEV in the germline V gene (reference sequence). This CDR3 has 15 residues. V lost 3 bases and J 4 bases, leaving 16 bases between the germline ends. This chain's CDR3 is CASSFLSRGAYEQYF. The CDR3 DNA sequence: TGTGCCAGCAGTTTTCTATCACGGGGGGCTTACGAGCAGTACTTC.

This chain uses TRBV13 with TRBJ2-1, with D uncertain. The CDR3 consists of 15 residues. Germline values: CDR1 PRHDT, CDR2 FYEKMQ (reference sequence). V dropped 8 bases and J dropped 2 bases, with 16 bases sitting between them. This CDR3 is CASRVGRRTYNEQFF. As DNA, the CDR3 is TGTGCCAGCCGAGTGGGTCGACGGACCTACAATGAGCAGTTCTTC.

This chain links TRBV5-6 with TRBJ2-7; 9 nucleotides agree with TRBD2. Looked up from germline, CDR1 is SGHDT and CDR2 is YYEEEE. This CDR3 has 15 amino acids. With 2 bases clipped from V and 6 bases from J, the junction kept 9 bases outside the gene matches. The CDR3 region has the DNA TGTGCCAGCAGCTTTGCGGCTAGCGGGACCTCCGAGCAGTACTTC. Residues: CASSFAASGTSEQYF.

The chain carries TRBV19 and TRBJ1-2; D is unclear. Germline CDR1 LNHDA, CDR2 SQIVND (reference sequence). V lost 7 bases to trimming and J lost 3 bases, with 15 bases between them. The CDR3 spans 14 residues. The DNA for the CDR3 is TGTGCCAGTACCGCTGTGGCGCGGGACTATGGCTACACCTTC. Protein product: CASTAVARDYGYTF.

In this sample, this clone turned up a few times. The CDR3 end shows no conserved phenylalanine or tryptophan, and so a read error is likely. The limits of the CDR3 on the DNA are not certain, so only TCRdb's listed CDR3 is given. The chain is built from TRBV10-1 and TRBJ1-2. The CDR3 comprises 9 residues, both ends counted. Germline V gene data show CDR1 as WNHNN and CDR2 as SYGVQD (reference sequence). The CDR3 loop reads CARRDSQYR.